Below are 11 T cell receptor beta chains sequenced from a single sample in a study of blood T cell repertoires in COVID-19. TCRdb's copy holds only in-frame clones and misses some; the assay was immunoSEQ multiplex PCR. In the table there are about 110,000 clones, approximately 70% of which are singletons. Sequencing was carried out using peripheral blood. These receptors were obtained from a woman in her thirties or forties with acute or convalescent COVID-19.

About this clone itself: One end of the junction does not line up with germline, which may come from a read error. This chain uses TRBV5-1 with TRBJ2-5; 12 nucleotides match TRBD1. This CDR3 region has 14 residues. Germline V gives CDR1 SGHRS, CDR2 YFSETQ. As DNA, the CDR3 is TGCGCCAGCAGGGGACAGGGGGCGCAAGGGACCCAGTACTTC. Translation: CASRGQGAQGTQYF.

This clone was observed a handful of times. CDR3 in amino acids: CASSLMADTSTDTQYF. The CDR3 bases are TGTGCCAGCAGCTTAATGGCGGATACTAGCACAGATACGCAGTATTTT. The chain couples TRBV7-2 to TRBJ2-3; D gene uncertain. The CDR3 spans 16 residues. CDR1 and CDR2 from the germline V gene are SGHTA and FQGNSA. Trimming stripped 2 bases from V and 0 bases from J, with 12 bases between.

J is TRBJ2-5 and V is TRBV7-2; 7 bases align to TRBD1. This CDR3 contains 12 residues. V trimming: 5 bases; J trimming: 4 bases; junction bases outside the gene matches: 1. The germline CDR1 and CDR2 sequences are SGHTA and FQGNSA. The CDR3 DNA sequence: TGTGCCAGCAGCAGGGACAGAGAGACCCAGTACTTC. Its protein product is CASSRDRETQYF.

This clone was seen a single time. The V and J genes are TRBV18 and TRBJ2-3; D gene unclear. This CDR3 comprises 14 residues. Germline values: CDR1 KGHSH, CDR2 LQKENI. The V and J ends lost 0 bases and 2 bases respectively, with 6 bases between them. The CDR3 is CASSPPILTDTQYF. DNA for the CDR3: TGTGCCAGCTCACCACCGATACTCACAGATACGCAGTATTTT.

The chain couples TRBV4-3 to TRBJ2-1, with D unresolved. Germline V gene data show CDR1 as LGHNA and CDR2 as YSLEER. The germline V and J ends were trimmed by 0 bases and 3 bases, with 6 bases remaining between them. The CDR3 is 14 amino acids. This chain's CDR3 is CASSQEYYYNEQFF. The DNA of the CDR3 is TGCGCCAGCAGCCAAGAATATTACTACAATGAGCAGTTCTTC.

This rearrangement joins TRBV3-1 (or the pseudogene TRBV3-2) to TRBJ1-1; D gene uncertain. Germline CDR1 reads LGHDT; CDR2 reads YNNKEL (reference sequence). The V end lost 1 base, the J end lost 4 bases, and 10 bases lay between the germline ends. CDR3 length equals 14 residues. CDR3 in amino acids: CASSQVPGSTEAFF. DNA for the CDR3: TGTGCCAGCAGCCAAGTCCCGGGGAGCACTGAAGCTTTCTTT.

V usage is TRBV28 and J usage is TRBJ1-2, with a possible D match to TRBD1 (6 bases). The CDR3 extends over 14 amino acids. Germline V lookup: CDR1 MDHEN, CDR2 SYDVKM. V was cut by 7 bases and J by 5 bases, with 17 bases left in between. The CDR3 loop is CASTHGGLEYGYTF. CDR3 nucleotide sequence: TGTGCCAGCACCCACGGGGGGCTGGAGTATGGCTACACCTTC.

This sequence joins TRBV12-3 or TRBV12-4 and TRBJ2-5; 7 nucleotides align to TRBD1. This CDR3 contains 13 residues. V was clipped by 6 bases and J by 2 bases; unmatched bases: 3. In DNA, the CDR3 is TGTGCCAGCAGAAGACAGGGACAAGAGACCCAGTACTTC. It is translated as CASRRQGQETQYF.

The chain couples TRBV18 to TRBJ2-7; possible D gene TRBD1, 6 bases. The germline V gene encodes CDR1 KGHSH and CDR2 LQKENI. Trimming left V 6 bases short and J 1 base short, with 13 bases between. CDR3 size: 14 residues. The CDR3 sequence: CASSPRTDSYEQYF. The CDR3 region has the DNA TGTGCCAGCTCCCCTCGGACAGATTCCTACGAGCAGTACTTC.

The CDR3 loop reads CASSIGQGNSPLHF. Here the CDR3 DNA reads TGTGCCAGCAGCATCGGACAGGGGAATTCACCCCTCCACTTT. V and J are TRBV5-6 and TRBJ1-6, with 9 positions matching TRBD1. The trim removed 4 bases at V and 7 bases at J, leaving 3 bases unmatched. Germline values: CDR1 SGHDT, CDR2 YYEEEE. The CDR3 is made up of 14 amino acids.

The chain combines TRBV6-1 with TRBJ2-7; unclear D gene. Trimming cost V 1 base and J 2 bases, with 12 bases left between them. The length of the CDR3 is 15 residues. Germline CDR1 and CDR2: MNHNS and SASEGT. The CDR3 loop reads CASSEGAGSAYEQYF. In nucleotides, the CDR3 is TGTGCCAGCAGTGAAGGGGCAGGCTCAGCCTACGAGCAGTACTTC.